This passage covers 26 T cell receptor beta chains from one sample sequenced in a study of blood T cells in healthy people across ages. A second PCR of 7 to 11 cycles used a sample-barcoded 5' primer and a J-beta primer mix. Via MiXCR, TCRdb re-called the 5' RACE reads, giving one row per CDR3 protein. The sample has some 930,000 distinct CDR3 sequences; 25% to 30% are singletons. These data were also reused for a study on T cells of mothers and their children.

Sequencing used blood. These receptors came from a middle-aged woman in good health.

This clonotype was counted at least ten times. V and J are TRBV5-1 and TRBJ2-7; no definite D call. Trimming cost V 4 bases and J 2 bases, with 16 bases left between them. The CDR3 consists of 15 residues. Germline CDR1 SGHRS, CDR2 YFSETQ. The CDR3 is CASSAGSTLTYEQYF. DNA of the CDR3: TGCGCCAGCAGCGCCGGGTCGACCCTTACCTACGAGCAGTACTTC.

This chain uses TRBV7-2 with TRBJ2-5; D is perhaps TRBD2 (6 bases). Trimming stripped 8 bases from V and 7 bases from J, with 17 bases between. Germline lookup yields CDR1 SGHTA and CDR2 FQGNSA. The CDR3 sequence is 13 residues long. Here the CDR3 DNA reads TGTGCCAGCTCTAGAGCCCCCGGGGGGACCCAGTACTTC. Translation gives CASSRAPGGTQYF.

The CDR3 sequence is CASSSQVENEQFF. The CDR3 DNA follows: TGCGCCAGCAGCTCACAGGTAGAGAATGAGCAGTTCTTC. The chain has TRBV5-1 and TRBJ2-1; the D gene is possibly TRBD1 (5 bases). This CDR3 has 13 amino acids. Trimming removed 3 bases at V and 7 bases at J, with 11 bases between. Per the germline V gene, CDR1 is SGHRS and CDR2 is YFSETQ.

The V gene is TRBV28, the J gene TRBJ2-2, with 10 bases fitting TRBD1. The length of the CDR3 is 16 residues. V gave up 5 bases and J gave up 4 bases; unmatched junction bases: 7. Germline-derived CDR1 and CDR2 are MDHEN and SYDVKM. This CDR3 reads CASSQRQGAITGELFF. In nucleotides, the CDR3 is TGTGCCAGCAGTCAACGACAGGGGGCTATCACCGGGGAGCTGTTTTTT.

The chain carries TRBV18 and TRBJ1-5, with D perhaps matching TRBD1 (5 bases). Trimming removed 2 bases from V and 6 bases from J, with 14 bases in between. Germline CDR1 reads KGHSH; CDR2 reads LQKENI. This CDR3 has 15 amino acids. CDR3 DNA sequence: TGTGCCAGCTCACCAATCGGGTCAGGGCTTCAGCCCCAGCATTTT. Its protein product is CASSPIGSGLQPQHF.

This clonotype was detected many times. The gene calls are TRBV4-3 and TRBJ1-1, with D tentatively TRBD1 (5 bases). Trimming took 4 bases from V and 4 from J, leaving 22 bases between them. This CDR3 contains 17 residues. CDR1 is LGHNA, CDR2 YSLEER, per germline. CDR3: CASSRNPPGTVVTEAFF. The DNA for the CDR3 is TGCGCCAGCAGCCGGAACCCGCCAGGGACGGTAGTCACTGAAGCTTTCTTT.

This clonotype has ten or more counts. The chain uses TRBV28 and TRBJ2-7; D remains ambiguous. V was pared by 5 bases and J by 2 bases, with 7 bases between. CDR3 length: 12 amino acids. Looked up from germline, CDR1 is MDHEN and CDR2 is SYDVKM. The CDR3: CASSVLTYEQYF. CDR3 DNA sequence: TGTGCCAGCAGTGTGCTCACCTACGAGCAGTACTTC.

As concerns this clonotype: One junction end disagrees with the germline gene, perhaps due to a read error. Here the CDR3 DNA reads TGCAGTCCTAGCGGGGGCCCTCGCAATGAGCAGTTCTTC. As protein: CSPSGGPRNEQFF. This chain links TRBV20-1 with TRBJ2-1; 10 bases agree with TRBD2. CDR3 length: 13 amino acids. The germline CDR1 and CDR2 sequences are DFQATT and SNEGSKA (reference sequence).

This rearrangement joins TRBV5-1 to TRBJ2-1; D is unresolved. This CDR3 is built from 15 residues. CDR1 SGHRS and CDR2 YFSETQ come from the germline V gene. V was clipped by 4 bases and J by 12 bases, with 23 bases between them. CDR3 loop: CASSETRRNSEWQFF. The CDR3 bases are TGCGCCAGCAGCGAAACCAGGCGAAACTCGGAGTGGCAGTTCTTC.

The genes are TRBV5-6 and TRBJ2-6; D gene ambiguous. In germline, CDR1 is SGHDT, CDR2 YYEEEE. This CDR3 is built from 16 residues. V lost 2 bases, J lost 0 bases, and 9 bases lay in between. CDR3 sequence: CASSFVWLSGANVLTF. CDR3 nucleotide sequence: TGTGCCAGCAGCTTCGTTTGGCTCTCTGGGGCCAACGTCCTGACTTTC. The full variable domain, in which reference TRBV5-6 and TRBJ2-6 provide the parts outside the CDR3, is DAGVTQSPTHLIKTRGQQVTLRCSPKSGHDTVSWYQQALGQGPQFIFQYYEEEERQRGNFPDRFSGHQFPNYSSELNVNALLLGDSALYLCASSFVWLSGANVLTFGAGSRLTVL.

This clonotype was recorded a few times. The chain carries TRBV20-1 and TRBJ1-1; no clear D. In germline, CDR1 is DFQATT, CDR2 SNEGSKA (reference sequence). The CDR3 contains 12 residues. V lost 3 bases to trimming and J lost 1 base, with 6 bases between them. The CDR3 coding sequence is TGCAGTGCTAGGAGACAGAACACTGAAGCTTTCTTT. Translating it yields CSARRQNTEAFF.

This clonotype was seen repeatedly, ten times or more. The J gene is TRBJ2-1, the V gene TRBV4-3, with a weak D call TRBD1 (5 bases). This CDR3 spans 15 amino acids. V was trimmed by 4 bases and J by 2 bases, leaving 12 bases between them. CDR1 and CDR2 (germline): LGHNA, YSLEER. Written as DNA, the CDR3 is TGCGCCAGCAGCCCTGGACATAAAACCTACAATGAGCAGTTCTTC. It codes for CASSPGHKTYNEQFF.

The CDR3: CASSLLGGFYEQYF. In nucleotides, the CDR3 is TGTGCCAGCAGTTTATTGGGGGGATTCTACGAGCAGTACTTC. The V gene is TRBV28, the J gene TRBJ2-7, with D possibly TRBD2 on 6 matching bases. Germline lookup yields CDR1 MDHEN and CDR2 SYDVKM. V lost 1 base to trimming and J lost 3 bases, with 10 bases between them. The CDR3 extends over 14 amino acids.

V is TRBV7-2 and J is TRBJ2-1; D may be TRBD1 (7 bases). V was trimmed by 7 bases and J by 9 bases, leaving 25 bases between them. From germline, CDR1 is SGHTA and CDR2 FQGNSA. The CDR3 is made up of 16 amino acids. CDR3 sequence (DNA): TGTGCCAGCATCCCTAGGGGGCGGGGTTGGGACGGTGAGCAGTTCTTC. Translation gives CASIPRGRGWDGEQFF. Complete variable domain (other parts from reference TRBV7-2 and TRBJ2-1): GAGVSQSPSNKVTEKGKDVELRCDPISGHTALYWYRQSLGQGLEFLIYFQGNSAPDKSGLPSDRFSAERTGGSVSTLTIQRTQQEDSAVYLCASIPRGRGWDGEQFFGPGTRLTVL.

V gene TRBV20-1 combines with J gene TRBJ2-1; TRBD2 agrees at 10 bases. This CDR3 spans 16 amino acids. V lost 3 bases, J lost 7 bases, and 12 bases stayed unmatched. The V gene's germline CDR1 is DFQATT and CDR2 SNEGSKA (reference sequence). For the CDR3, the DNA is TGCAGTGCTAGTGGTTTACCTAGCGGGGGTTTAAATGAGCAGTTCTTC. It encodes CSASGLPSGGLNEQFF.

V gene TRBV5-1 combines with J gene TRBJ2-7, with TRBD2 identical over 10 bases. Trimming at V came to 0 bases and at J to 4 bases, leaving 4 bases not matched to a gene. Germline CDR1 SGHRS, CDR2 YFSETQ. This CDR3 contains 15 residues. CDR3 protein: CASSLVGLAEYEQYF. As DNA, the CDR3 is TGCGCCAGCAGCTTGGTAGGACTAGCGGAGTACGAGCAGTACTTC.

This clonotype came up many times. The gene calls are TRBV29-1 and TRBJ1-2, with no clear D. Germline V gene lookup returns CDR1 SQVTM and CDR2 ANQGSEA. The CDR3 covers 11 residues. The V end lost 5 bases, the J end lost 4 bases, and 8 bases lay between the germline ends. The DNA for the CDR3 is TGCAGCGTTCGCCGCACCTATGGCTACACCTTC. As protein: CSVRRTYGYTF.

Points on this clonotype: A much larger clone lies a single base off, so this may be a read error. CDR3 loop: CASSVAGPGNYGYTF. CDR3 nucleotides: TGTGCCAGCAGTGTAGCAGGCCCCGGGAACTATGGCTACACCTTC. This chain links TRBV12-3 or TRBV12-4 with TRBJ1-2; no definite D call. The CDR3 runs 15 residues.

This clonotype has only a few counts. The chain uses TRBV28 and TRBJ1-4, with D tentatively TRBD1 (5 bases). The CDR3 runs 18 residues. V lost 1 base and J lost 0, with 15 bases in between. Looked up from germline, CDR1 is MDHEN and CDR2 is SYDVKM. For the CDR3, the DNA is TGTGCCAGCAGTTTATTCGGGGCCAACCATACAACTAATGAAAAACTGTTTTTT. This codes for CASSLFGANHTTNEKLFF.

This chain uses TRBV7-6 with TRBJ2-1; unclear D gene. Germline V gene lookup returns CDR1 SGHVS and CDR2 FNYEAQ. The CDR3 runs 13 residues. V shed 2 bases and J shed 5 bases, with 7 bases lying between them. CDR3 sequence reads: CASSLHFNNEQFF. The CDR3 DNA is TGTGCCAGCAGCTTACACTTCAACAATGAGCAGTTCTTC. Full variable domain (outside the CDR3, taken from reference TRBV7-6 and TRBJ2-1): GAGVSQSPRYKVTKRGQDVALRCDPISGHVSLYWYRQALGQGPEFLTYFNYEAQQDKSGLPNDRFSAERPEGSISTLTIQRTEQRDSAMYRCASSLHFNNEQFFGPGTRLTVL.

This clonotype was counted ten times or more. Written as DNA, the CDR3 is TGTGCCAGCAACATAATCGCCGGGAGGGGCCAAGAGACCCAGTACTTC. Translated, it gives CASNIIAGRGQETQYF. The chain links TRBV7-2 to TRBJ2-5, with 8 bases lining up with TRBD2. CDR1 is SGHTA and CDR2 is FQGNSA in the germline V gene. V was pared by 7 bases and J by 1 base, with 11 bases of the junction left unmatched. The CDR3 is 16 residues long.

In its sample, this clonotype was seen many times. The chain is built from TRBV5-5 and TRBJ1-2; D is ambiguous. The germline V gene encodes CDR1 SGHKS and CDR2 YYEKEE (reference sequence). The germline V and J ends were trimmed by 4 bases and 1 base, with 14 bases remaining between them. The CDR3 contains 15 residues. This CDR3 reads CASSPAGGINYGYTF. The CDR3 nucleotides are TGTGCCAGCAGCCCCGCAGGTGGGATTAACTATGGCTACACCTTC.

This clonotype was observed a handful of times. The rearrangement links TRBV20-1 to TRBJ1-2; 8 nucleotides match TRBD1. V gave up 0 bases and J gave up 4 bases; unmatched junction bases: 13. There are 17 residues in the CDR3. CDR1 and CDR2 (germline): DFQATT, SNEGSKA (reference sequence). CDR3: CSAREVVQDRGAYGYTF. The CDR3 bases are TGCAGTGCTAGAGAGGTGGTCCAAGACAGGGGAGCCTATGGCTACACCTTC.

The table lists this clonotype with many counts. This rearrangement joins TRBV25-1 to TRBJ2-7; weak D call: TRBD2 (5 bases). CDR3 size: 14 residues. Germline V CDR1 and CDR2: MGHDK, SYGVNS. The V gene lost 1 base and the J gene lost 0 bases, with 7 bases spanning the gap. CDR3 DNA sequence: TGTGCCAGCAGTGAATCCGGGATCTCCTACGAGCAGTACTTC. Translation: CASSESGISYEQYF.

The chain recombines TRBV5-1 with TRBJ2-7; 9 nucleotides agree with TRBD1. The CDR3 extends over 14 amino acids. The V and J ends lost 1 base and 6 bases, in that order; junction bases with no gene match: 5. The V gene's germline CDR1 is SGHRS and CDR2 YFSETQ. Here the CDR3 reads CASSLKDRGSEQYF. CDR3 sequence (DNA): TGCGCCAGCAGCTTGAAGGACAGGGGATCCGAGCAGTACTTC.

This chain links TRBV5-1 with TRBJ2-5; no clear D gene. Germline V gene lookup returns CDR1 SGHRS and CDR2 YFSETQ. CDR3 length: 14 residues. The V and J ends lost 1 base and 0 bases respectively, with 7 bases between them. The CDR3 protein is CASSLKEYQETQYF. The CDR3 DNA reads as TGCGCCAGCAGCTTGAAGGAGTACCAAGAGACCCAGTACTTC.